Sequencing of this T cell receptor (beta chain) was carried out in a study of blood T cells in healthy people across ages. Whole-study findings and limits: Naive T cell percentage showed a strong correlation with the diversity of TCR beta.

For the second PCR, which ran for 7 to 11 cycles, a sample-barcoded 5' primer and a J-beta primer mix were used. TCRdb re-called the 5' RACE reads with MiXCR, one entry per CDR3 protein. The sample holds more than 450,000 distinct CDR3 sequences; about 25% are singletons and the top ten take roughly 3.5%. In regard to this clonotype: Its antigen is not identified.

Germline loops: CDR1 SEHNR, CDR2 FQNEAQ (reference sequence). The V end lost 4 bases, the J end lost 10 bases, and 14 bases lay between the germline ends. The CDR3 sequence is 13 residues long. This sample was also put to use in a study of T cells of mothers and their children.

The sample was blood. The source of this sequence is a boy aged 2 to 10 in good health. The chain is built from TRBV7-9 and TRBJ2-4, with D possibly being TRBD1 (6 bases). CDR3 amino acids: CASSWTGQSIQYF. The CDR3 bases are TGTGCCAGCAGCTGGACCGGACAGTCGATTCAGTACTTC.